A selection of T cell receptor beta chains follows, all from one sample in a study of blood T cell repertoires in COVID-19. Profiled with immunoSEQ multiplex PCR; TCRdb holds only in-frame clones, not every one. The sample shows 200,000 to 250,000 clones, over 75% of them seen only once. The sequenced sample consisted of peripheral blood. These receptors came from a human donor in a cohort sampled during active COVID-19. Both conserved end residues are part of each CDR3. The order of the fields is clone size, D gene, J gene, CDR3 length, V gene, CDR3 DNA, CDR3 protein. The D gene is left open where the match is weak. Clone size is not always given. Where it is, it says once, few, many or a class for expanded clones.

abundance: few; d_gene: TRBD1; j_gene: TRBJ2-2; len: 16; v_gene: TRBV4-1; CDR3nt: TGCGCCAGCAGCCCGATAGACAGGGGGGACACCGGGGAGCTGTTTTTT; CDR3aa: CASSPIDRGDTGELFF
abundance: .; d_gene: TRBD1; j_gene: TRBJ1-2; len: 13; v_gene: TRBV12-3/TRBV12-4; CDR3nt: TGTGCCAGCAGTTTGGAGGGGGCGGTCGGCTACACCTTC; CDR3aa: CASSLEGAVGYTF
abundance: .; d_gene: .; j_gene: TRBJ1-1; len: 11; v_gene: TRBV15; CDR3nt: TGTGCCATCCGGAGGAACACTGAAGCTTTCTTT; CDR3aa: CAIRRNTEAFF
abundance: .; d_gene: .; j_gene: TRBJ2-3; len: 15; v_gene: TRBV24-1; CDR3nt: TGTGCCACCAGTGATCCCCCGGGGGTGACAGATACGCAGTATTTT; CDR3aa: CATSDPPGVTDTQYF
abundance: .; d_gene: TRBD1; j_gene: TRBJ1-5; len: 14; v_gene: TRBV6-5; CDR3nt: TGTGCCAGCCAGGCAGGACAGGCCCGGATGGCCCAGCATTTT; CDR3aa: CASQAGQARMAQHF
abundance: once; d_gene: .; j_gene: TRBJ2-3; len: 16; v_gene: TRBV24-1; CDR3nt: TGTGCCACCAGTGACACCTCGACACCTAGCACAGATACGCAGTATTTT; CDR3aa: CATSDTSTPSTDTQYF
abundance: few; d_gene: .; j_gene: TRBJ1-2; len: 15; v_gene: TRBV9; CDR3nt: TGTGCCAGCAGCGTAGCTACGGGGGCTAACTATGGCTACACCTTC; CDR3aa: CASSVATGANYGYTF
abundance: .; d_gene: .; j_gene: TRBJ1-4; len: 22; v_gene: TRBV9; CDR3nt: TGTGCCAGCAGCGTAGATGGGGGGACCTCGGCCGCCCCAGCGGTAGCTAGGGAAAAACTGTTTTTT; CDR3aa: CASSVDGGTSAAPAVAREKLFF
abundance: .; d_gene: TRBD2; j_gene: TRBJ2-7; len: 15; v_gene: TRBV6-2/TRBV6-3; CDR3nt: TGTGCCAGCAGTCTTGGGGGAGCGGGGGACTACGAGCAGTACTTC; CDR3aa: CASSLGGAGDYEQYF
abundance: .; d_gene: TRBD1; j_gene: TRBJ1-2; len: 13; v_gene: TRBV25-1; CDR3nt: TGTGCCAGCAGTAAGGGGGCTTTCTATGGCTACACCTTC; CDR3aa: CASSKGAFYGYTF
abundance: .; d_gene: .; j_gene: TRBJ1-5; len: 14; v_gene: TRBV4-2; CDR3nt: TGTGCCAGCAGCCAGCTAAACGTCAATCAGCCCCAGCATTTT; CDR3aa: CASSQLNVNQPQHF
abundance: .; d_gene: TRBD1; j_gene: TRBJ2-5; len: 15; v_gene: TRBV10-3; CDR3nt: TGTGCCATCAGTGGATGGGACAGGGAACAAGAGACCCAGTACTTC; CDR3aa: CAISGWDREQETQYF
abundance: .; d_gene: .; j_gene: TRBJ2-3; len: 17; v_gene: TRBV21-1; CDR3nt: TGTGCCAGCAGCAAACGGCGGCGAGACAGGGGATGGGATACGCAGTATTTT; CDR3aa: CASSKRRRDRGWDTQYF
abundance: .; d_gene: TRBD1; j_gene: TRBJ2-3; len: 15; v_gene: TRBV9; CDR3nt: TGTGCCAGCAGCAGGACAGGGGAAGGGACAGATACGCAGTATTTT; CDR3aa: CASSRTGEGTDTQYF
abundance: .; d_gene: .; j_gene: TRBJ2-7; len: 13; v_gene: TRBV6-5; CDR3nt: TGTGCCAGCAGCAGAAATGATTACTACGAGCAGTACTTC; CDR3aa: CASSRNDYYEQYF
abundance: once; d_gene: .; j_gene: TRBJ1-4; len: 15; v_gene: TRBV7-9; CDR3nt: TGTGCCAGCAGCTTCTATAGTGCAACTAATGAAAAACTGTTTTTT; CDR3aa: CASSFYSATNEKLFF
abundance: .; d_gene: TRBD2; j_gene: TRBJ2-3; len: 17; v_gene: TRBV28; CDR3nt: TGTGCCAGCAGTTTAGGGCTAGTGCGGGGGATGACAGATACGCAGTATTTT; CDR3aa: CASSLGLVRGMTDTQYF
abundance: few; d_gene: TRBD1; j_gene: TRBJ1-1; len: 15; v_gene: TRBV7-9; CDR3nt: TGTGCCAGCAGCTTCTCCGGGACAGGGAGAACTGAAGCTTTCTTT; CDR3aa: CASSFSGTGRTEAFF